The T cell receptor (beta chain) under discussion was sequenced for a study of blood T cell repertoires in COVID-19. For the study at large: Some COVID-19 samples were acute and others convalescent; all came from the United States, Italy and Spain. PBMCs, B-cell-depleted T cells, or T cells were the source of the cDNA or gDNA that made up the material.

This CDR3 has 14 amino acids. Germline V CDR1 and CDR2: MNHEY, SMNVEV (reference sequence). Trimming took 2 bases from V and 4 from J, leaving 11 bases between them. The table came from immunoSEQ multiplex PCR; TCRdb's copy has only in-frame clones and leaves some out. The table records about 250,000 clones, 86% of them present only once. This TCR was recovered from a woman aged 60 to 75 who had recovered from COVID-19. This chain uses TRBV27 with TRBJ1-2; a possible D gene is TRBD1 (6 bases). Material: peripheral blood. This chain's CDR3 is CASSLRGSGYGYTF. The DNA for the CDR3 is TGTGCCAGCAGTTTAAGGGGGTCCGGCTATGGCTACACCTTC.